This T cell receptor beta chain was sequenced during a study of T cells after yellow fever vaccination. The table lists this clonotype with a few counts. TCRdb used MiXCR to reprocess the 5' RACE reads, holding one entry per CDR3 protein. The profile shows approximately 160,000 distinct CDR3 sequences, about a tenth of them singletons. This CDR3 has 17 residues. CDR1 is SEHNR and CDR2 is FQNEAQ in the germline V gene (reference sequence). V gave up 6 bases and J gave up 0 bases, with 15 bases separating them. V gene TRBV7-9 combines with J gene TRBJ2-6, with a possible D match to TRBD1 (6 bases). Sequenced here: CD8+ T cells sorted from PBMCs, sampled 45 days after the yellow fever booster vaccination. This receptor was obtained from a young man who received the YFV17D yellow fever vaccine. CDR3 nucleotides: TGTGCCAGCAGTTCGGACAGCTTACCCTCTGGGGCCAACGTCCTGACTTTC. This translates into CASSSDSLPSGANVLTF.